The T cell receptor (beta chain) under discussion was sequenced for a study of blood T cell repertoires in COVID-19. Across the study: Spain, Italy and the United States supplied samples that represented acute and convalescent COVID-19. T cells, B-cell-depleted T cells, or PBMCs supplied cDNA or gDNA.

Per the authors' pipeline: Reference gene primer amplification gave estimated nucleated cell counts. Using immunoSEQ multiplex PCR, the repertoire was profiled, and TCRdb retains in-frame clones only, with some absent. From that table come the V and J calls and clone size; the DNA was used to work out D and trimming. The sample carries almost 350,000 clones, more than 70% recorded once. This clone showed up just once. V shed 4 bases and J shed 6 bases, with 13 bases lying between them. Germline CDR1 and CDR2: SGHNT and YENEEA. The CDR3 covers 14 residues. The chain carries TRBV11-3 and TRBJ2-1; TRBD1 is a possible D gene (6 bases). The source of this sequence is a woman aged 55-70 years with COVID-19, enrolled during active disease. Sequenced input: peripheral blood. In DNA form, the CDR3 reads TGTGCCAGCAGCTCACAGGGAAGGAGCAATGAGCAGTTCTTC. Translated: CASSSQGRSNEQFF.